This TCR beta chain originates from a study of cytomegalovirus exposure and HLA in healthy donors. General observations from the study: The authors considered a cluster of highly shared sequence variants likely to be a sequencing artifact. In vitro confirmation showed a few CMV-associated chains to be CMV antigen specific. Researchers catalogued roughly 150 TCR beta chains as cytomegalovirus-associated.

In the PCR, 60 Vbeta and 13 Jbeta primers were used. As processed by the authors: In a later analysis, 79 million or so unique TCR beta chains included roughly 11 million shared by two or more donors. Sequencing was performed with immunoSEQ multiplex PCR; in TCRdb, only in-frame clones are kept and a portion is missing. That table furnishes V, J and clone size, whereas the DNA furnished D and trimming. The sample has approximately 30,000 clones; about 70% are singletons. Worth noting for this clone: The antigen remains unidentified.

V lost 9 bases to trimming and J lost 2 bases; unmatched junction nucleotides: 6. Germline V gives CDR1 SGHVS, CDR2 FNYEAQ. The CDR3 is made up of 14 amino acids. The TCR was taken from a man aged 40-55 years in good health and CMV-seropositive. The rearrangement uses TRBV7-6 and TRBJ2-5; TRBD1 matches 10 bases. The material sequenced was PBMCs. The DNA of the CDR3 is TGTGCCAGTGCTGGGACAGGGGTGCAAGAGACCCAGTACTTC. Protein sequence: CASAGTGVQETQYF.